This entry describes one T cell receptor (beta chain). The assay was immunoSEQ multiplex PCR, and TCRdb's table has in-frame clones only and misses some. The sample lists around 80,000 clones, about 98% occurring once. The CDR3 runs to 15 residues. Trimming cost V 3 bases and J 3 bases; bases outside gene matches: 3. Per the germline V gene, CDR1 is MNHEY and CDR2 is SVGAGI. The sample belongs to a study of technical replicates of blood from a handful of donors. The TCR sequence derives from a human donor in good health. This chain connects TRBV6-5 to TRBJ1-1, with 11 bases fitting TRBD1. Input material: T cells isolated from PBMCs. DNA of the CDR3: TGTGCCAGCAGTTATTCGGGACAGGGGGACACTGAAGCTTTCTTT. Amino acid sequence: CASSYSGQGDTEAFF.